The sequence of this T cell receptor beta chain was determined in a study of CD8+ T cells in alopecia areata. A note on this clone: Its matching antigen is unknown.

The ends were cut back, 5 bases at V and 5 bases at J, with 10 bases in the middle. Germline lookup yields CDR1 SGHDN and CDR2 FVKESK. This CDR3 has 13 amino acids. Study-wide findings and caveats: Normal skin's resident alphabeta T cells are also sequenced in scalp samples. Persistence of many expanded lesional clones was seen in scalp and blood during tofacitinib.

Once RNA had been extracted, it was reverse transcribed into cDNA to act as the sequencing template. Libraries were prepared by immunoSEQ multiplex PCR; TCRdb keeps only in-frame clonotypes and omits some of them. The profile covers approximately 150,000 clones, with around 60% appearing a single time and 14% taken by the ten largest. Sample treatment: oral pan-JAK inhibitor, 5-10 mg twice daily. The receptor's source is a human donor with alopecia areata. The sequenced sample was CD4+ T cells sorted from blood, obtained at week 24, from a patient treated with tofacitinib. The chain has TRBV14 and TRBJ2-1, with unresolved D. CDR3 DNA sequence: TGTGCCAGCAGCTTCCTTACGAACAATGAGCAGTTCTTC. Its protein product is CASSFLTNNEQFF. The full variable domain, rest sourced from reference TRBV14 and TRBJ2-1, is EAGVTQFPSHSVIEKGQTVTLRCDPISGHDNLYWYRRVMGKEIKFLLHFVKESKQDESGMPNNRFLAERTGGTYSTLKVQPAELEDSGVYFCASSFLTNNEQFFGPGTRLTVL.